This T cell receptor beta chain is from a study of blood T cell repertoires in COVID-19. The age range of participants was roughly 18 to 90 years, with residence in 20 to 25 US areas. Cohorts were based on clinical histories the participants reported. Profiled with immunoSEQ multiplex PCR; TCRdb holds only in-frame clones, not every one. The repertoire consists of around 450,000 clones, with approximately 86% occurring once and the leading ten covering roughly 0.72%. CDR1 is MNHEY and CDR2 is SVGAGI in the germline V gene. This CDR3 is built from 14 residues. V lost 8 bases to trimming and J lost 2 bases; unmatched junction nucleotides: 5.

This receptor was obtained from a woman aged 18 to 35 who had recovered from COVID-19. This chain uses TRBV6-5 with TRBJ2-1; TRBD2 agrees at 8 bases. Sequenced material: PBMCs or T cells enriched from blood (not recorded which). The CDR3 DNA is TGTGCCAGCCAGCCCGGGGGGGCCTACAATGAGCAGTTCTTC. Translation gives CASQPGGAYNEQFF.